One sample yielded the 15 T cell receptor beta chains listed below, sequenced in a study of cytomegalovirus exposure and HLA in healthy donors (dated by TCRdb to between 2016 and 2019). Library construction relied on the immunoSEQ multiplex PCR assay. TCRdb took over this immuneACCESS table, retaining in-frame rearrangements with V and J assigned. Such tables are incomplete; in checked studies, under half of the missing clones stem from an unresolved V gene, and the remainder is unexplained. In all, the sample holds fewer than 350,000 clones, and around 87% of those were seen once. The ten largest clones add up to approximately 0.94% of the sample. The specimen was PBMCs. Receptor source: a woman aged 18-29 years in good health and CMV-seronegative.

V gene TRBV6-5 combines with J gene TRBJ2-1; D gene uncertain. With 0 bases removed from V and 9 bases from J, the gap between germline ends came to 9 bases. Germline lookup yields CDR1 MNHEY and CDR2 SVGAGI. The CDR3 contains 13 residues. The CDR3 DNA reads as TGTGCCAGCAGTTACTCATATAACGGTGAGCAGTTCTTC. The encoded protein is CASSYSYNGEQFF.

J is TRBJ1-6 and V is TRBV7-9; D is unclear. This CDR3 is 12 amino acids long. CDR1 and CDR2 from the germline V gene are SEHNR and FQNEAQ (reference sequence). Trimming pared 4 bases from V and 10 bases from J, leaving 8 bases between. The CDR3 nucleotides read TGTGCCAGCAGCTCCCCCAGGTCACCCCTCCACTTT. Its protein product is CASSSPRSPLHF.

The V gene is TRBV7-8, the J gene TRBJ2-2, with 10 bases matching TRBD2. Unmatched junction bases numbered 9, after V lost 4 bases and J lost 1 base. Germline V gene data show CDR1 as SGHVS and CDR2 as FQNEAQ. This CDR3 has 18 amino acids. As DNA, the CDR3 is TGTGCCAGCAGCTCCTTGGGCATAGCGGGAGGGAACACCGGGGAGCTGTTTTTT. This sequence encodes CASSSLGIAGGNTGELFF. Filled out from reference TRBV7-8 and TRBJ2-2, the complete variable domain reads GAGVSQSPRYKVAKRGQDVALRCDPISGHVSLFWYQQALGQGPEFLTYFQNEAQLDKSGLPSDRFFAERPEGSVSTLKIQRTQQEDSAVYLCASSSLGIAGGNTGELFFGEGSRLTVL.

The gene calls are TRBV6-5 and TRBJ1-5, with 8 bases lining up with TRBD1. The junction had 6 bases not matched to a gene; V was cut back by 8 bases and J by 6 bases. The CDR3 totals 13 residues. Per germline, CDR1 MNHEY and CDR2 SVGAGI. CDR3 sequence: CASAGGKSQPQHF. The CDR3 DNA sequence: TGTGCCAGCGCAGGGGGCAAGAGTCAGCCCCAGCATTTT.

The chain uses TRBV2 and TRBJ1-6; D unresolved. This CDR3 has 13 residues. Trimming removed 8 bases at V and 9 bases at J, with 14 bases between. Germline lookup yields CDR1 SNHLY and CDR2 FYNNEI. The CDR3 sequence is CASPPRYGSPLHF. CDR3 in DNA: TGTGCCAGCCCCCCCAGGTATGGTTCACCCCTCCACTTT.

V gene TRBV2 combines with J gene TRBJ2-7; perhaps TRBD2 as D (6 bases). The CDR3 loop spans 14 amino acids. Trimming cost V 3 bases and J 2 bases, with 11 bases left between them. CDR1 and CDR2 (germline): SNHLY, FYNNEI. Here the CDR3 DNA reads TGTGCCAGCAGTGACGGAGGGGTTGCCTACGAGCAGTACTTC. Protein sequence: CASSDGGVAYEQYF.

V gene TRBV27 combines with J gene TRBJ2-7; possibly TRBD2 for D (6 bases). The germline gives CDR1 MNHEY, CDR2 SMNVEV (reference sequence). This CDR3 has 16 amino acids. The V end was cut by 4 bases, the J end by 4 bases, with 20 bases between. The CDR3 DNA is TGTGCCAGCAGTTCGGGAGCCGGGAGCGTTATGTACGAGCAGTACTTC. This gives the protein CASSSGAGSVMYEQYF.

The J gene is TRBJ2-1, the V gene TRBV4-3; 15 positions match TRBD2. The junction had 14 bases not matched to a gene; V was cut back by 0 bases and J by 8 bases. Germline V gene lookup returns CDR1 LGHNA and CDR2 YSLEER. CDR3 size: 20 residues. The CDR3 region has the DNA TGCGCCAGCAGCCAAGAGACAAATTCTATCGGGACTAGCGGGAGGTATGAGCAGTTCTTC. As protein: CASSQETNSIGTSGRYEQFF.

The chain uses TRBV5-6 and TRBJ2-1; TRBD2 agrees at 9 bases. The germline V gene has CDR1 SGHDT and CDR2 YYEEEE. The CDR3 runs to 14 residues. Trimming at V came to 4 bases and at J to 7 bases, leaving 6 bases not matched to a gene. The CDR3, as DNA: TGTGCCAGCAGCGACCTGGGACTAGCTAATGAGCAGTTCTTC. The encoded protein is CASSDLGLANEQFF.

V is TRBV4-3 and J is TRBJ1-2; D unclear. Germline V gene sequence: CDR1 LGHNA, CDR2 YSLEER. This CDR3 contains 15 residues. Trimming took off 0 bases at V and 0 bases at J, with 8 bases between the two ends. CDR3 loop: CASSQDYGANYGYTF. DNA for the CDR3: TGCGCCAGCAGCCAAGATTACGGGGCTAACTATGGCTACACCTTC.

The chain joins TRBV28 to TRBJ2-7, with TRBD1 matching over 8 bases. Germline loops: CDR1 MDHEN, CDR2 SYDVKM. This CDR3 is 17 amino acids long. V lost 4 bases and J lost 4; bases outside the gene matches: 15. The CDR3: CASSSSSGQGRLYEQYF. In DNA, the CDR3 is TGTGCCAGCAGTTCTTCCTCCGGACAGGGAAGGTTGTACGAGCAGTACTTC. The whole variable domain, remainder taken from reference TRBV28 and TRBJ2-7, is DVKVTQSSRYLVKRTGEKVFLECVQDMDHENMFWYRQDPGLGLRLIYFSYDVKMKEKGDIPEGYSVSREKKERFSLILESASTNQTSMYLCASSSSSGQGRLYEQYFGPGTRLTVT.

This chain links TRBV6-5 with TRBJ2-7, with TRBD1 identical over 9 bases. Trimming removed 0 bases from V and 5 bases from J; junction bases left unmatched: 5. Germline V lookup: CDR1 MNHEY, CDR2 SVGAGI. The CDR3 runs to 15 residues. CDR3 in DNA: TGTGCCAGCAGTTACTCGGGACAGGGAAGAGACGAGCAGTACTTC. The encoded protein is CASSYSGQGRDEQYF.

The chain has TRBV5-8 and TRBJ2-2; possibly TRBD2 for D (5 bases). The CDR3 covers 16 residues. Germline V gives CDR1 SGHTS, CDR2 YDEGEE. Between the trimmed V and J ends, which lost 3 bases and 2 bases, there was a span of 14 bases. CDR3 loop: CASSSRTLLNTGELFF. CDR3 DNA sequence: TGTGCCAGCAGCTCGAGGACTCTACTTAACACCGGGGAGCTGTTTTTT.

This clone has only one observation. The V gene is TRBV4-1, the J gene TRBJ2-7, with TRBD1 as a possible D gene (6 bases). Trimming left V 0 bases short and J 2 bases short, with 14 bases between. Germline V gene sequence: CDR1 MGHRA, CDR2 YSYEKL. The CDR3 has 16 amino acids. Here the CDR3 reads CASSQEGADSAYEQYF. The CDR3 region has the DNA TGCGCCAGCAGCCAAGAGGGTGCGGACAGTGCCTACGAGCAGTACTTC.

A remark on this clone: An end of the junction differs from the germline gene, which may be a read error. The chain has TRBV5-1 and TRBJ2-1; maybe TRBD1 (6 bases). This CDR3 is 15 amino acids long. Germline values: CDR1 SGHRS, CDR2 YFSETQ. The CDR3 region has the DNA TGCGCCAGCACCTTGACAGGTATCTCCTACAATGAGCAGTTCTTC. As protein: CASTLTGISYNEQFF.